Listed below are T cell receptor beta chains from one sample, sequenced in a study of patients and donors after allogeneic stem cell transplantation. TCRdb reprocessed the RT-PCR reads via MiXCR and lists one record per CDR3 protein. The top ten hold roughly 6% of the sample, which has some 880,000 distinct CDR3 sequences, around 17% seen once. The sample taken for sequencing was blood, either unsorted or a sorted T cell fraction (not recorded which). These receptors were collected from a human donor who was either an allogeneic HSCT recipient or a stem cell or donor lymphocyte infusion donor (not recorded which). It is not recorded whose cells these are; they may come from a transplant donor. CDR3s include the opening cysteine and the closing phenylalanine or tryptophan. The D gene is left open where the match is weak. Clone size, where shown, is once, few, many, or a class for clones that have expanded.

clone size	V gene	CDR3 length	J gene	D gene	CDR3 protein	CDR3 DNA
NA	TRBV10-3	13	TRBJ1-1	NA	CAITRRGETEAFF	TGTGCCATCACCCGTAGGGGGGAAACTGAAGCTTTCTTT
few	TRBV24-1	17	TRBJ2-1	TRBD2	CATSDLRTSGLYNEQFF	TGTGCCACCAGTGACCTTCGGACTAGCGGGCTCTACAATGAGCAGTTCTTC
few	TRBV6-1	12	TRBJ2-7	NA	CTGGALFYEQYF	TGTACCGGAGGGGCGTTATTCTACGAGCAGTACTTC
NA	TRBV12-3/TRBV12-4	13	TRBJ1-1	NA	CASSPGESDWAFF	TGTGCCAGCAGCCCCGGAGAGTCTGATTGGGCTTTCTTT
many	TRBV12-3/TRBV12-4	15	TRBJ1-5	NA	CASSFLVGGNQPQHF	TGTGCCAGCAGTTTTTTGGTTGGCGGCAATCAGCCCCAGCATTTT
few	TRBV20-1	15	TRBJ1-4	TRBD1	CSARQIQGAGEKLFF	TGCAGTGCTAGACAGATACAGGGGGCGGGAGAAAAACTGTTTTTT
NA	TRBV18	13	TRBJ1-5	NA	CASSLSSEQPQHF	TGTGCCAGCTCATTGTCTTCGGAACAGCCCCAGCATTTT
few	TRBV29-1	13	TRBJ2-7	NA	CSVEGQNSYEQYF	TGCAGCGTTGAAGGGCAGAACTCCTACGAGCAGTACTTC
NA	TRBV5-1	16	TRBJ2-7	TRBD2	CASSPRLAEYSYEQYF	TGCGCCAGCAGCCCACGACTAGCGGAATACTCCTACGAGCAGTACTTC
NA	TRBV25-1	16	TRBJ2-7	TRBD1	CASSTHRGPILYEQYF	TGTGCCAGCAGTACGCACAGGGGCCCCATCTTATACGAGCAGTACTTC
NA	TRBV10-3	13	TRBJ1-2	NA	CAISESSGGGYTF	TGTGCCATCAGTGAGTCAAGTGGCGGTGGCTACACCTTC
NA	TRBV7-6	16	TRBJ2-2	NA	CASNQLGGSNTGELFF	TGTGCCAGCAATCAATTAGGGGGGTCGAACACCGGGGAGCTGTTTTTT
many	TRBV12-3/TRBV12-4	14	TRBJ2-7	TRBD1	CASSSRQGSYEQYF	TGTGCCAGCAGTTCCAGACAGGGTTCCTACGAGCAGTACTTC
few	TRBV10-3	13	TRBJ1-6	TRBD1	CAISPDRGSPLHF	TGTGCCATCAGTCCCGACAGGGGATCACCCCTCCACTTT